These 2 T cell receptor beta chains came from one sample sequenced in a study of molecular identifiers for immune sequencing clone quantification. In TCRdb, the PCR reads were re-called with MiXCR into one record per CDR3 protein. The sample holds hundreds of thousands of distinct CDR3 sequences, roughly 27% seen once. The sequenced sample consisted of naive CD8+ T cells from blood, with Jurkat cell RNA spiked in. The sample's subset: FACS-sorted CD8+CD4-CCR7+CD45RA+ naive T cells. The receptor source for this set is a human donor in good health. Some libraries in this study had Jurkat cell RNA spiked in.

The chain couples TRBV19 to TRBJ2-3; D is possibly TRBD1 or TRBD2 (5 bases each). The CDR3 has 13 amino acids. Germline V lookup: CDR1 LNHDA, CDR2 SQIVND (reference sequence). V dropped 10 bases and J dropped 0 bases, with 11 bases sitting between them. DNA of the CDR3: TGTGCCACATGGGACGGAAGCACAGATACGCAGTATTTT. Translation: CATWDGSTDTQYF.

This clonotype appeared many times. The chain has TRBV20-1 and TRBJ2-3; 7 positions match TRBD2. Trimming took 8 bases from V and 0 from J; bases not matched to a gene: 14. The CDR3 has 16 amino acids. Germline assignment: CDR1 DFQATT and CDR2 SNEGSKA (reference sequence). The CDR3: CSLNPEREPSTDTQYF. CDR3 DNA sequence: TGCAGTCTTAACCCAGAGCGGGAACCTAGCACAGATACGCAGTATTTT.